These 27 T cell receptor beta chains originate from one sample sequenced in a study of blood T cell repertoires in COVID-19. Repertoires were generated with immunoSEQ multiplex PCR, while TCRdb's copy carries only in-frame clones and drops some. This sample has 200,000 or so clones, with more than 70% found just once. The sample was PBMCs or T cells enriched from blood (not recorded which). These receptors came from a woman aged 35 to 49 with acute COVID-19.

J is TRBJ1-3 and V is TRBV2; no clear D. This CDR3 comprises 13 residues. From germline, CDR1 is SNHLY and CDR2 FYNNEI. The V end was cut by 6 bases, the J end by 0 bases, with 6 bases between. The CDR3, as DNA: TGTGCCAGCAGGGAGTACTCTGGAAACACCATATATTTT. The encoded protein is CASREYSGNTIYF.

The chain links TRBV5-6 to TRBJ2-7; D gene uncertain. CDR3 length equals 15 residues. V gave up 4 bases and J gave up 0 bases, with 14 bases separating them. CDR1 and CDR2 (germline): SGHDT, YYEEEE. This CDR3 reads CASSMTPFSSYEQYF. The CDR3 bases are TGTGCCAGCAGCATGACTCCCTTCAGCTCCTACGAGCAGTACTTC.

The chain employs TRBV5-6 and TRBJ1-1; D unclear. Germline V CDR1 and CDR2: SGHDT, YYEEEE. Between the trimmed V and J ends, which lost 1 base and 2 bases, there was a span of 9 bases. The CDR3 extends over 14 amino acids. CDR3 protein: CASSLPRVNTEAFF. The CDR3 nucleotides are TGTGCCAGCAGCTTGCCCCGGGTAAACACTGAAGCTTTCTTT. The full variable domain, rest sourced from reference TRBV5-6 and TRBJ1-1, is DAGVTQSPTHLIKTRGQQVTLRCSPKSGHDTVSWYQQALGQGPQFIFQYYEEEERQRGNFPDRFSGHQFPNYSSELNVNALLLGDSALYLCASSLPRVNTEAFFGQGTRLTVV.

The rearrangement uses TRBV4-3 and TRBJ2-3; D ambiguous. The CDR3 sequence is 18 residues long. The germline V and J ends were trimmed by 0 bases and 0 bases, with 16 bases remaining between them. Germline loops: CDR1 LGHNA, CDR2 YSLEER. The DNA for the CDR3 is TGCGCCAGCAGCCAAGAACCCGCGGCTAGTCCTAGCACAGATACGCAGTATTTT. It specifies CASSQEPAASPSTDTQYF.

The chain has TRBV5-4 and TRBJ2-7, with 10 nucleotides matching TRBD2. There are 15 residues in the CDR3. The V segment lost 3 bases and the J segment 3 bases; nucleotides outside the gene matches: 6. Per germline, CDR1 SGHNT and CDR2 YYREEE (reference sequence). The CDR3 DNA reads as TGTGCCAGCAGCTCCCGGACTAGCGGTTACTACGAGCAGTACTTC. Its translation: CASSSRTSGYYEQYF.

This chain joins TRBV5-4 and TRBJ1-2, with TRBD1 identical over 9 bases. V shed 4 bases and J 4 bases; nucleotides not matched to a gene: 8. CDR1 and CDR2 from the germline V gene are SGHNT and YYREEE (reference sequence). CDR3 length: 15 residues. The CDR3 is CASSTTRDRAYGYTF. The CDR3 bases are TGTGCCAGCAGCACCACCCGGGACAGGGCCTATGGCTACACCTTC.

V usage is TRBV10-2 and J usage is TRBJ1-6; 7 bases agree with TRBD1. CDR1 is WSHSY, CDR2 SAAADI, per germline. The length of the CDR3 is 14 residues. V lost 6 bases and J lost 7; bases outside the gene matches: 6. DNA for the CDR3: TGCGCCAGCAGCGAGGACAGGAAAAATTCACCCCTCCACTTT. It codes for CASSEDRKNSPLHF.

This chain uses TRBV30 with TRBJ2-7, with D possibly matching TRBD1 (6 bases). Per the germline V gene, CDR1 is GTSNPN and CDR2 is SVGIG (reference sequence). CDR3 size: 12 residues. Here the CDR3 DNA reads TGTGGGTGCGCGGACAGCTCCTACGAGCAGTACTTC. Encoded protein: CGCADSSYEQYF.

The CDR3 spells CASSRTSHEQYV. CDR3 sequence (DNA): TGTGCCAGCAGCCGGACTAGCCACGAGCAGTACGTC. V and J are TRBV12-3 or TRBV12-4 and TRBJ2-7; TRBD2 agrees at 8 bases. The trim removed 6 bases at V and 5 bases at J, leaving 3 bases unmatched. The CDR3 spans 12 residues.

This clone occurred once. The gene calls are TRBV6-5 and TRBJ2-1; D perhaps matches TRBD1 (6 bases). The CDR3 runs 16 residues. Per germline, CDR1 MNHEY and CDR2 SVGAGI. Trimming cost V 6 bases and J 3 bases, with 18 bases left between them. CDR3: CASRYLRTDNYNEQFF. CDR3 DNA sequence: TGTGCCAGCAGATACCTCCGGACAGACAACTACAATGAGCAGTTCTTC.

V gene TRBV30 combines with J gene TRBJ2-7; weak D call: TRBD1 (7 bases). This CDR3 is 14 amino acids long. V was shortened by 2 bases and J by 0 bases, with 11 bases between the two germline ends. Germline values: CDR1 GTSNPN, CDR2 SVGIG (reference sequence). The CDR3 reads CAWSQGGYSYEQYV. CDR3 bases: TGTGCCTGGAGTCAGGGGGGATACTCCTACGAGCAGTACGTC.

The V and J genes are TRBV4-1 and TRBJ2-5; 13 nucleotides agree with TRBD2. The V segment lost 5 bases and the J segment 4 bases; nucleotides outside the gene matches: 10. The CDR3 covers 17 residues. Germline V gives CDR1 MGHRA, CDR2 YSYEKL. CDR3: CASSKGLAGTSGETQYF. The DNA of the CDR3 is TGCGCCAGCAGCAAGGGACTAGCGGGGACCTCCGGAGAGACCCAGTACTTC.

This clone was counted only a few times. The genes are TRBV5-8 and TRBJ1-1; 7 bases fit TRBD1. CDR3 length: 17 residues. Germline V lookup: CDR1 SGHTS, CDR2 YDEGEE. With V trimmed by 2 bases and J by 11 bases, 21 bases remained unmatched. The CDR3 here is CASSFATGSTPVRKAFF. The CDR3 nucleotides are TGTGCCAGCAGCTTCGCGACAGGGAGTACCCCCGTTAGGAAGGCTTTCTTT.

The J gene is TRBJ2-5, the V gene TRBV3-1 (or the pseudogene TRBV3-2), with TRBD2 identical over 11 bases. V shed 5 bases and J 4 bases; nucleotides not matched to a gene: 12. The CDR3 is made up of 17 amino acids. From germline, CDR1 is LGHDT and CDR2 YNNKEL (reference sequence). The CDR3 here is CASSERLAGPKGETQYF. CDR3 bases: TGTGCCAGCAGCGAGAGACTAGCGGGACCCAAGGGAGAGACCCAGTACTTC.

The chain links TRBV4-3 to TRBJ2-6, with 10 bases aligning to TRBD2. The J segment lost 1 base and the V segment lost 0 bases, leaving 6 bases of the junction unmatched. Germline lookup yields CDR1 LGHNA and CDR2 YSLEER. The CDR3 has 19 residues. CDR3 sequence (DNA): TGCGCCAGCAGCCAAGATACGGGACTAGCGATGTCTGGGGCCAACGTCCTGACTTTC. Residues: CASSQDTGLAMSGANVLTF.

The chain joins TRBV9 to TRBJ2-1; 9 bases match TRBD2. V trimming: 1 base; J trimming: 4 bases; junction bases outside the gene matches: 3. The germline CDR1 and CDR2 sequences are SGDLS and YYNGEE. The CDR3 has 15 residues. CDR3 loop: CASSVSGGRYNEQFF. The CDR3 nucleotides read TGTGCCAGCAGCGTAAGCGGGGGGCGATACAATGAGCAGTTCTTC.

The chain uses TRBV4-2 and TRBJ1-1; D might be TRBD1 (6 bases). CDR1 and CDR2 (germline): LGHNA, YNFKEQ. The CDR3 totals 15 residues. V was trimmed by 2 bases and J by 0 bases, leaving 10 bases between them. CDR3 nucleotides: TGTGCCAGCAGCCAAACCGGGACACTGAACACTGAAGCTTTCTTT. Encoded protein: CASSQTGTLNTEAFF.

The chain employs TRBV11-2 and TRBJ1-4; D gene ambiguous. The V gene lost 1 base and the J gene lost 8 bases, with 11 bases spanning the gap. Germline V gene sequence: CDR1 SGHAT, CDR2 FQNNGV. The CDR3 runs 14 residues. The CDR3 sequence is CASSLARVGEKLFF. CDR3 DNA: TGTGCCAGCAGCTTAGCGAGGGTAGGCGAAAAACTGTTTTTT.

The DNA for the CDR3 is TGTGCCAGCAGCTTGGCTGGGGGGGCTGAAGCTTTCTTT. This sequence encodes CASSLAGGAEAFF. The rearrangement links TRBV5-6 to TRBJ1-1; D may be TRBD1 (5 bases). CDR3 length: 13 amino acids. Between the trimmed V and J ends, which lost 0 bases and 6 bases, there was a span of 9 bases. Germline V CDR1 and CDR2: SGHDT, YYEEEE. The whole variable domain, filled in from reference TRBV5-6 and TRBJ1-1, reads DAGVTQSPTHLIKTRGQQVTLRCSPKSGHDTVSWYQQALGQGPQFIFQYYEEEERQRGNFPDRFSGHQFPNYSSELNVNALLLGDSALYLCASSLAGGAEAFFGQGTRLTVV.

The J gene is TRBJ1-2, the V gene TRBV3-1 (or the pseudogene TRBV3-2); TRBD1 agrees at 11 bases. The V and J ends lost 4 bases and 4 bases, in that order; junction bases with no gene match: 5. CDR1 is LGHDT, CDR2 YNNKEL, per germline (reference sequence). CDR3 size: 15 residues. The CDR3 DNA reads TGTGCCAGCAGCCTCGGGACAGGGGGGGGCTATGGCTACACCTTC. Translating gives CASSLGTGGGYGYTF.

This rearrangement joins TRBV21-1 to TRBJ1-1; the D call in the table, TRBD1, was not verified against the DNA. TRBV21-1 is shown as a pseudogene. This CDR3 comprises 15 residues. The CDR3 sequence: CASASRQGMNTEAFF. The CDR3 nucleotides are TGTGCCAGCGCATCCCGACAGGGTATGAACACTGAAGCTTTCTTT.

This chain uses TRBV5-4 with TRBJ2-2, with 10 bases fitting TRBD1. The CDR3 runs to 14 residues. The germline gives CDR1 SGHNT, CDR2 YYREEE (reference sequence). The trim removed 7 bases at V and 6 bases at J, leaving 6 bases unmatched. The CDR3 DNA follows: TGTGCCAGCGCTGGGACAGGGGTATCCGGGGAGCTGTTTTTT. It encodes CASAGTGVSGELFF.

The CDR3 DNA follows: TGTGCCAGCAGAAAACAGGGGGGGCTCGGGGGCAGGGACACTGAAGCTTTCTTT. It translates to CASRKQGGLGGRDTEAFF. J is TRBJ1-1 and V is TRBV7-2; TRBD1 agrees at 8 bases. Trimming at V came to 6 bases and at J to 3 bases, leaving 18 bases not matched to a gene. CDR3 length: 18 residues. Looked up from germline, CDR1 is SGHTA and CDR2 is FQGNSA.

The V call is TRBV9, the J call TRBJ2-1; D might be TRBD2 (6 bases). The CDR3 length is 14 residues. Trimming removed 4 bases at V and 5 bases at J, with 13 bases between. CDR1 SGDLS and CDR2 YYNGEE come from the germline V gene. The CDR3: CASSFREPHNEQFF. CDR3 nucleotides: TGTGCCAGCAGCTTCCGGGAGCCCCACAATGAGCAGTTCTTC.

V is TRBV19 and J is TRBJ1-2; possibly TRBD1 for D (5 bases). The CDR3 sequence is 16 residues long. The V gene's germline CDR1 is LNHDA and CDR2 SQIVND (reference sequence). V gave up 1 base and J gave up 2 bases, with 14 bases separating them. The CDR3 DNA follows: TGTGCCAGTAGTATAGCTACGGACATGAGAAACTATGGCTACACCTTC. Encoded protein: CASSIATDMRNYGYTF.

This sequence joins TRBV2 and TRBJ2-3; TRBD2 is a possible D gene (5 bases). This CDR3 comprises 15 residues. CDR1 is SNHLY and CDR2 is FYNNEI in the germline V gene. Trimming cost V 9 bases and J 6 bases, with 22 bases left between them. CDR3 nucleotide sequence: TGTGCCAGTGGCCCTGGCCCAAAGCGGTCCGATACGCAGTATTTT. Translating it yields CASGPGPKRSDTQYF.

V gene TRBV2 combines with J gene TRBJ1-2; perhaps TRBD1 as D (5 bases). CDR3 size: 13 residues. V gave up 6 bases and J gave up 8 bases, with 16 bases separating them. Per the germline V gene, CDR1 is SNHLY and CDR2 is FYNNEI. The CDR3 region is CASRDRQLGGYTF. The CDR3 DNA is TGTGCCAGCAGGGATAGACAGTTGGGAGGCTACACCTTC.